The 3 T cell receptor beta chains below come from one sample, sequenced in a study of blood T cell repertoires in COVID-19. Repertoires were generated with immunoSEQ multiplex PCR, while TCRdb's copy carries only in-frame clones and drops some. The repertoire holds 130,000 or so clones, with more than 70% as singletons. Sequencing was done on a sample of peripheral blood. The receptors were gathered from a man in his fifties with acute or convalescent COVID-19.

The chain recombines TRBV5-1 with TRBJ1-2; tentatively, D is TRBD1 (6 bases). Germline V gene data show CDR1 as SGHRS and CDR2 as YFSETQ. V lost 4 bases to trimming and J lost 0 bases, with 19 bases between them. The CDR3 has 17 residues. The DNA for the CDR3 is TGCGCCAGCAGCGACTCGGGGGGGCCCACGGCTAACTATGGCTACACCTTC. It codes for CASSDSGGPTANYGYTF. Full variable domain (rest looked up from reference TRBV5-1 and TRBJ1-2): KAGVTQTPRYLIKTRGQQVTLSCSPISGHRSVSWYQQTPGQGLQFLFEYFSETQRNKGNFPGRFSGRQFSNSRSEMNVSTLELGDSALYLCASSDSGGPTANYGYTFGSGTRLTVV.

The CDR3 spells CATSDPGQGSRELFF. The CDR3, as DNA: TGTGCCACCAGTGACCCGGGACAGGGGAGCCGGGAGCTGTTTTTT. The chain links TRBV24-1 to TRBJ2-2; the match to TRBD1 covers 10 bases. The length of the CDR3 is 15 residues. The trim removed 4 bases at V and 9 bases at J, leaving 7 bases unmatched. Per germline, CDR1 KGHDR and CDR2 SFDVKD.

The V and J genes are TRBV7-9 and TRBJ2-3, with 12 positions matching TRBD2. Looked up from germline, CDR1 is SEHNR and CDR2 is FQNEAQ (reference sequence). Trimming removed 5 bases from V and 4 bases from J; junction bases left unmatched: 7. The length of the CDR3 is 16 residues. Here the CDR3 reads CASSALTSGSSDTQYF. CDR3 bases: TGTGCCAGCAGCGCGCTGACTAGCGGGAGCTCAGATACGCAGTATTTT.